A selection of T cell receptor beta chains follows, all from one sample in a study of T cell clones after liver transplantation. Generated by immunoSEQ multiplex PCR, the TCRdb table keeps only in-frame clones and is missing some. This table holds fewer than 7,000 clones, roughly 32% found once. These receptors lack a known antigen. The sequenced material came from CD4+ T cells from cultured PBMCs. These receptors all come from a human patient who received a liver transplant. Some T cells may be provided by the graft donor. The CDR3 runs from the conserved cysteine through the conserved F or W. A D gene is named only where the DNA matches it firmly. Expanded clones are given a class, and other clones once, few, many or no size at all.

d_call	v_call	clone_size	j_call	cdr3_aa	cdr3_nt
TRBD1	TRBV7-9	.	TRBJ2-7	CASSLGFTGGDQYF	TGTGCCAGCAGCTTAGGATTTACAGGGGGTGATCAGTACTTC
TRBD1	TRBV6-4	.	TRBJ1-2	CASSLGQGYYGYTF	TGTGCCAGCAGTCTGGGACAGGGGTACTATGGCTACACCTTC
TRBD1	TRBV7-8	medium-sized	TRBJ2-2	CASSDRGLGNTGELFF	TGTGCCAGCAGCGACAGGGGGCTGGGAAACACCGGGGAGCTGTTTTTT
.	TRBV19	.	TRBJ2-3	CASSVQRGGISTDTQYF	TGTGCCAGTAGTGTCCAGAGGGGGGGAATTAGCACAGATACGCAGTATTTT
.	TRBV7-9	few	TRBJ2-5	CASSLQETQYF	TGTGCCAGCAGCTTACAAGAGACCCAGTACTTC
.	TRBV5-1	.	TRBJ1-1	CASSLGGPGSTEAFF	TGCGCCAGCAGCTTGGGAGGCCCAGGGTCCACTGAAGCTTTCTTT
.	TRBV12-5	.	TRBJ2-2	CASSQGGYTGELFF	TGTGCTAGTTCCCAGGGCGGATACACCGGGGAGCTGTTTTTT
.	TRBV6-1	medium-sized	TRBJ1-6	CASSERILSSPLHF	TGTGCCAGCAGTGAACGTATTCTAAGCTCACCCCTCCACTTT
TRBD1	TRBV5-6	.	TRBJ2-2	CASSLKRTGTTGELFF	TGTGCCAGCAGCTTGAAGAGGACAGGGACCACCGGGGAGCTGTTTTTT
.	TRBV6-1	.	TRBJ1-2	CASAENYGYTF	TGTGCCAGCGCAGAGAACTATGGCTACACCTTC
TRBD1	TRBV2	medium-sized	TRBJ1-4	CASIRDRGFEKLFF	TGTGCCAGCATACGGGACAGGGGTTTCGAAAAACTGTTTTTT
TRBD2	TRBV5-6	.	TRBJ2-7	CASSRLAGGPTPQYF	TGTGCCAGCAGCAGACTAGCGGGGGGGCCGACCCCGCAGTACTTC
.	TRBV6-5	few	TRBJ1-2	CASSPPVYGYTF	TGTGCCAGCAGTCCCCCGGTCTATGGCTACACCTTC
.	TRBV29-1	.	TRBJ1-1	CNMVYLSLGNTEAFF	TGCAACATGGTCTACCTATCCCTGGGAAACACTGAAGCTTTCTTT
.	TRBV19	medium-sized	TRBJ1-5	CASRGWSSGGLLNQPQHF	TGTGCCAGTAGGGGATGGTCCTCTGGGGGGCTGTTGAATCAGCCCCAGCATTTT
.	TRBV6-1	.	TRBJ1-4	CASSGRVGEKLFF	TGTGCCAGCAGTGGCAGGGTGGGTGAAAAACTGTTTTTT
TRBD2	TRBV5-1	.	TRBJ2-7	CASTPGGTQSSYEQYF	TGCGCCAGCACCCCGGGGGGGACCCAAAGCTCCTACGAGCAGTACTTC
.	TRBV14	.	TRBJ1-1	CASSHRGSSTEAFF	TGTGCCAGCAGCCACCGGGGTTCGAGTACTGAAGCTTTCTTT
TRBD2	TRBV6-5	.	TRBJ2-3	CASRNDRLAEDTQYF	TGTGCCAGCAGAAACGATAGACTAGCGGAAGATACGCAGTATTTT
TRBD1	TRBV28	few	TRBJ1-2	CASRAGTGGVYGYTF	TGTGCCAGCAGAGCCGGGACAGGGGGCGTCTATGGCTACACCTTC
TRBD1	TRBV6-1	.	TRBJ1-2	CASSSGTANNYGYTF	TGTGCCAGCAGTTCCGGGACAGCCAACAACTATGGCTACACCTTC
TRBD1	TRBV11-3	.	TRBJ1-1	CASSFWTGGGTEAFF	TGTGCCAGCAGCTTTTGGACAGGGGGGGGCACTGAAGCTTTCTTT
.	TRBV6-9	.	TRBJ2-3	CASGRGDTQYF	TGTGCCAGCGGCCGGGGGGATACGCAGTATTTT
.	TRBV4-1	medium-sized	TRBJ1-1	CASSQEPGTVRNTEAFF	TGCGCCAGCAGCCAAGAGCCCGGTACAGTCCGGAACACTGAAGCTTTCTTT
TRBD2	TRBV5-1	.	TRBJ2-3	CASRREVSTDTQYF	TGCGCCAGCAGACGGGAGGTTTCCACAGATACGCAGTATTTT
.	TRBV12-1	.	TRBJ1-2	CASSPGHYGYTF	TGTGCCAGCAGCCCGGGACACTATGGCTACACCTTC
.	TRBV5-1	few	TRBJ2-1	CASSLGWIYNEQFF	TGCGCCAGCAGCTTAGGATGGATTTACAATGAGCAGTTCTTC
.	TRBV18	few	TRBJ1-2	CASSPDSGYGYTF	TGTGCCAGCTCACCCGACAGTGGCTATGGCTACACCTTC
.	TRBV6-1	.	TRBJ1-1	CASSSLSTGLSEAFF	TGTGCCAGCAGTTCCCTCTCGACCGGACTATCTGAAGCTTTCTTT
.	TRBV10-1	.	TRBJ2-5	CASSDSGEETQYF	TGCGCCAGCAGTGATTCCGGGGAAGAGACCCAGTACTTC
.	TRBV5-5	few	TRBJ2-7	CASRPDSSYEQYF	TGTGCCAGCAGGCCGGACAGCTCCTACGAGCAGTACTTC
.	TRBV4-2	.	TRBJ2-3	CASSQERPDTQYF	TGTGCCAGCAGCCAAGAGCGGCCCGATACGCAGTATTTT
.	TRBV25-1	.	TRBJ2-4	CASSEARGFAAKNIQYF	TGTGCCAGCAGTGAAGCGCGGGGATTCGCAGCCAAAAACATTCAGTACTTC
.	TRBV5-8	.	TRBJ1-2	CASSLRRGPNYGYTF	TGTGCCAGCAGCTTGCGCCGGGGGCCTAACTATGGCTACACCTTC
.	TRBV6-5	.	TRBJ1-2	CASSYPQVVGSGYTF	TGTGCCAGCAGTTACCCCCAGGTCGTAGGTTCAGGCTACACCTTC
.	TRBV6-5	few	TRBJ2-5	CASSGGWETQYF	TGTGCCAGCAGTGGGGGCTGGGAGACCCAGTACTTC
TRBD2	TRBV11-3	once	TRBJ2-1	CASRGLAGGFDEQFF	TGTGCCAGCAGGGGACTAGCGGGAGGATTCGATGAGCAGTTCTTC
TRBD2	TRBV5-1	.	TRBJ2-1	CASSSSGIDYNEQFF	TGCGCCAGCAGCTCTAGCGGGATTGACTACAATGAGCAGTTCTTC
.	TRBV6-6	few	TRBJ2-2	CASSRPGTNTGELFF	TGTGCCAGCAGTCGCCCAGGGACGAACACCGGGGAGCTGTTTTTT
.	TRBV10-3	.	TRBJ1-6	CASSEGGGYYNSPLHF	TGTGCCAGCAGTGAGGGTGGTGGTTACTATAATTCACCCCTCCACTTT
.	TRBV7-8	once	TRBJ1-3	CASSPSRSGNTIYF	TGTGCCAGCAGCCCCTCGCGGTCCGGAAACACCATATATTTT
.	TRBV10-1	.	TRBJ2-2	CASIPLARGRGAVF	TGCGCCAGCATCCCTTTAGCGAGGGGGCGGGGAGCTGTTTTT
.	TRBV10-3	once	TRBJ2-3	CAIRSGESTDTQYF	TGTGCCATCCGATCGGGGGAGAGCACAGATACGCAGTATTTT
.	TRBV7-9	large	TRBJ2-5	CASSLVSETQYF	TGTGCCAGCAGCTTAGTTAGCGAGACCCAGTACTTC
TRBD2	TRBV19	few	TRBJ2-1	CASSPLLAGGYNEQFF	TGTGCCAGTAGTCCCCTCCTAGCGGGAGGCTACAATGAGCAGTTCTTC
.	TRBV20-1	.	TRBJ1-1	CRARGGCEAFF	TGCAGGGCTAGGGGGGGTTGTGAAGCTTTCTTT
.	TRBV7-2	few	TRBJ1-4	CASSSSLEGEKLFF	TGTGCCAGCAGCTCGTCCCTGGAGGGTGAAAAACTGTTTTTT
.	TRBV28	.	TRBJ2-4	CASRLGGAVNIQYF	TGTGCCAGCAGATTAGGGGGGGCGGTAAACATTCAGTACTTC
TRBD2	TRBV9	.	TRBJ2-3	CASSETSGRAGTQYF	TGTGCCAGCAGCGAAACTAGCGGGAGGGCCGGCACGCAGTATTTT
.	TRBV2	.	TRBJ2-2	CASRVDRTRAGELFF	TGTGCCAGCAGAGTCGACAGGACGAGGGCCGGGGAGCTGTTTTTT
.	TRBV27	.	TRBJ2-2	CASSIINTGELFF	TGTGCCAGCAGTATTATAAACACCGGGGAGCTGTTTTTT
TRBD1	TRBV6-1	.	TRBJ2-1	CASSATKTGGWEQFF	TGTGCCAGCAGTGCAACGAAGACAGGGGGCTGGGAGCAGTTCTTC